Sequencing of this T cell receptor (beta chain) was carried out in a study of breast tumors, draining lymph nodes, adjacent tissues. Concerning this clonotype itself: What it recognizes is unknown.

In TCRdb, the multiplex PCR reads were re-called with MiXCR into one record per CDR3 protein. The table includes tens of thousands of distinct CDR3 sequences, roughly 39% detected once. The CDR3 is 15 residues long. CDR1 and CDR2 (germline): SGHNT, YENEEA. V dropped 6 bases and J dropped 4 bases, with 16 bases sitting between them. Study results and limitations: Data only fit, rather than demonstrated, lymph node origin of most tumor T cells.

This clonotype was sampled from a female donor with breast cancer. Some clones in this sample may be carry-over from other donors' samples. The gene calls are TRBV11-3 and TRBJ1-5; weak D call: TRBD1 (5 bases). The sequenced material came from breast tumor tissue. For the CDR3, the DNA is TGTGCCAGCAGTTACCCGGGACGGCCAAATCAGCCCCAGCATTTT. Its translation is CASSYPGRPNQPQHF.